This TCR beta chain is drawn from a study of Graves' ophthalmopathy and Graves' hyperthyroidism. Many counts were recorded for this clonotype. RNA served as the template for amplifying TCR beta CDR3 regions. HTBI-primed first-round RT-PCR preceded second-round multiplex PCR. TCRdb re-called the multiplex PCR reads with MiXCR, one entry per CDR3 protein. The data hold 1 million to 1.3 million distinct CDR3 sequences, with roughly 35% observed a single time. The V gene end was trimmed by 4 bases and the J gene end by 5 bases; junction bases not matched to a gene: 6. CDR1 is SGHDT, CDR2 YYEEEE, per germline. This CDR3 is 14 amino acids long.

Sample: peripheral blood or thyroid tissue (not recorded which). This chain uses TRBV5-6 with TRBJ1-2, with 9 nucleotides matching TRBD1. This sequence originates from an adult man with Graves' hyperthyroidism. This chain's CDR3 is CASSGDRGNYGYTF. The CDR3 DNA is TGTGCCAGCAGCGGAGACAGGGGGAATTATGGCTACACCTTC.